The 25 T cell receptor beta chains given below trace back to one sample, sequenced in a study of tumor-infiltrating lymphocytes in primary liver carcinoma. Alongside blood RNA obtained from unsorted whole blood, germline DNA was also extracted. The researchers produced TCR beta cDNA from around 0.5 ug total RNA with a constant-region primer. ARM-PCR, slightly modified, supplied the TCR beta libraries through three nested multiplex PCR rounds. In the first two PCR rounds, TRBV1-TRBV30 forward primers were paired with a C-beta reverse primer, and each round lasted about 9 cycles. Each CDR3 protein gets one entry after TCRdb re-called the multiplex PCR reads with MiXCR. The sample shows about 300,000 distinct CDR3 sequences, 60% to 80% of them seen only once. Sequences were obtained from peripheral blood. The receptors come from a man in his forties with primary liver carcinoma and hepatitis B virus infection.

Concerning this clonotype itself: In this CDR3 the conserved last residue, phenylalanine or tryptophan, is missing, so a read error is likely. No DNA is shown, since the ends of the CDR3 on it are uncertain; the CDR3 is the one TCRdb lists. The V gene is TRBV7-9, the J gene TRBJ2-1; the DNA was not used to check the table's D call, TRBD1. A total of 9 residues make up the CDR3, ends included. Germline CDR1 reads SEHNR; CDR2 reads FQNEAQ (reference sequence). This chain's CDR3 is CVSIRQVGL.

This clonotype appeared many times. CDR3 protein: CAIQARRQDTEAFF. The CDR3 DNA reads TGTGCCATCCAAGCCCGCAGACAGGACACTGAAGCTTTCTTT. The chain combines TRBV6-1 with TRBJ1-1; TRBD1 might be the D (6 bases). CDR1 is MNHNS and CDR2 is SASEGT in the germline V gene. This CDR3 spans 14 amino acids. The V end was cut by 10 bases, the J end by 3 bases, with 18 bases between.

Remarks on this clonotype: The junction departs from germline at one end; a sequencing error may be responsible. The chain employs TRBV11-3 and TRBJ2-3, with D tentatively TRBD2 (5 bases). CDR1 is SGHNT and CDR2 is YENEEA in the germline V gene. This CDR3 has 16 residues. Here the CDR3 reads CTSSLGPRGSTDTQYF. CDR3 bases: TGCACCAGCAGCTTAGGTCCACGGGGAAGCACAGATACGCAGTATTTT. Full variable domain (remainder filled in from reference TRBV11-3 and TRBJ2-3): EAGVVQSPRYKIIEKKQPVAFWCNPISGHNTLYWYLQNLGQGPELLIRYENEEAVDDSQLPKDRFSAERLKGVDSTLKIQPAELGDSAVYLCTSSLGPRGSTDTQYFGPGTRLTVL.

This clonotype has a handful of counts. The chain joins TRBV6-1 to TRBJ1-5; D is unresolved. The V and J ends lost 2 bases and 5 bases respectively, with 16 bases between them. The CDR3 runs 16 residues. In germline, CDR1 is MNHNS, CDR2 SASEGT. The CDR3 DNA reads as TGTGCCAGCAGTGAACGCAGGAAATCACTAGATCAGCCCCAGCATTTT. It encodes CASSERRKSLDQPQHF.

This clonotype was detected only a few times. The chain has TRBV7-8 and TRBJ2-5; 10 bases match TRBD1. Trimming cost V 6 bases and J 3 bases; bases outside gene matches: 7. The CDR3 runs to 15 residues. Germline CDR1 reads SGHVS; CDR2 reads FQNEAQ. The CDR3 loop reads CASSPPGTGEETQYF. The DNA of the CDR3 is TGTGCCAGCAGTCCACCGGGGACAGGGGAAGAGACCCAGTACTTC.

V is TRBV7-9 and J is TRBJ1-1; no firm D call. The CDR3 extends over 13 amino acids. The germline V gene encodes CDR1 SEHNR and CDR2 FQNEAQ (reference sequence). Trimming shortened V by 6 bases and J by 3 bases, and 11 bases separated the two germline ends. In nucleotides, the CDR3 is TGTGCCAGCAGATTGGAGGACTACACTGAAGCTTTCTTT. Translation: CASRLEDYTEAFF.

The rearrangement uses TRBV11-2 and TRBJ1-1; 7 nucleotides match TRBD1. Germline assignment: CDR1 SGHAT and CDR2 FQNNGV. CDR3 size: 13 residues. In DNA form, the CDR3 reads TGTCCCGGCAGCTCTCAGGGGGGGGGTGAAGCTTTCTTT. This gives the protein CPGSSQGGGEAFF.

Turning to this clonotype: The germline gene is not matched at one end of the junction; a read error may be the cause. This chain uses TRBV11-1 with TRBJ2-2; maybe TRBD2 (6 bases). CDR3 size: 14 residues. Germline V lookup: CDR1 SGHAT, CDR2 FQDESV (reference sequence). CDR3 nucleotides: TGTGCCAGCAGCTTAGCAGCGGGCACCGGGGAGTTGTCTTTT. Protein product: CASSLAAGTGELSF.

To note about this clonotype: Just one base apart from a much larger clone, this may be a read error. This rearrangement joins TRBV6-2 or TRBV6-3 to TRBJ2-7, with a weak D call TRBD2 (5 bases). The CDR3 spans 13 residues. Trimming shortened V by 5 bases and J by 6 bases, and 14 bases separated the two germline ends. Per germline, CDR1 MNHEY and CDR2 SVGEGT. The CDR3 nucleotides are TGTGCCAGCAGTCCCGGACTCCTCTGCGAGCAGTACTTC. Its translation is CASSPGLLCEQYF.

With respect to this clonotype: This sequence may be a read error, since a much larger clone differs from it by one base. The gene calls are TRBV6-2 or TRBV6-3 and TRBJ2-2; D may correspond to TRBD1 or TRBD2 (5 bases each). The germline CDR1 and CDR2 sequences are MNHEY and SVGEGT. The CDR3 is made up of 16 amino acids. The V end was cut by 8 bases, the J end by 3 bases, with 19 bases between. CDR3 in amino acids: CASWTLRRGDTGELFF. CDR3 nucleotide sequence: TGTGCCAGCTGGACTTTACGTAGGGGAGACACCGGGGAGCTGTTTTTT.

This clonotype was counted at least ten times. The DNA of the CDR3 is TGCGCCAGCAGCCCCACCGGGAGTGGACTAGCAACAGATACGCAGTATTTT. Translated: CASSPTGSGLATDTQYF. The J gene is TRBJ2-3, the V gene TRBV4-3; 8 bases fit TRBD2. Germline V gene data show CDR1 as LGHNA and CDR2 as YSLEER. The length of the CDR3 is 17 residues. The V and J ends lost 4 bases and 3 bases, in that order; junction bases with no gene match: 12.

In the case of this clonotype: It may be a read error: a sequence one base away is much more abundant. The chain carries TRBV5-5 and TRBJ2-6, with D unclear. The length of the CDR3 is 14 residues. Germline CDR1 is SGHKS and CDR2 is YYEKEE (reference sequence). DNA for the CDR3: TGTGCCAGCAGCGAGATCTCTGGGGTCAACGTCCTGACTTTC. As protein: CASSEISGVNVLTF.

The CDR3 spells CASSQVGVNNEQFF. CDR3 coding DNA: TGTGCCAGCAGCCAAGTGGGGGTCAACAATGAGCAGTTCTTC. The rearrangement links TRBV4-2 to TRBJ2-1, with D possibly being TRBD1 or TRBD2 (5 bases each). The germline V gene encodes CDR1 LGHNA and CDR2 YNFKEQ. The CDR3 totals 14 residues. Trimming shortened V by 1 base and J by 5 bases, and 9 bases separated the two germline ends.

In regard to this clonotype: A clone one base away is much larger, so this may be a read error. The chain has TRBV29-1 and TRBJ2-7, with 10 bases aligning to TRBD1. CDR3 length: 12 amino acids. V dropped 5 bases and J dropped 9; count of bases not matched to a gene: 7. CDR1 and CDR2 from the germline V gene are SQVTM and ANQGSEA. CDR3 DNA: TGCAGCGTTTGGACAGGGGGGCCAAGGCAGTACTTC. This translates into CSVWTGGPRQYF.

In its sample, this clonotype was seen many times. The J gene is TRBJ2-4, the V gene TRBV12-3 or TRBV12-4, with D possibly matching TRBD2 (6 bases). This CDR3 is 12 amino acids long. With 3 bases removed from V and 13 bases from J, the gap between germline ends came to 13 bases. The CDR3: CASSLEGAGQYF. CDR3 DNA: TGTGCCAGCAGTTTGGAGGGTGCGGGGCAGTACTTC.

Note on this clonotype: A much larger clone lies one base from this, so it may be a read error. Without the conserved terminal phenylalanine or tryptophan, this CDR3 likely stems from a read error. The chain links TRBV6-6 to TRBJ2-7, with 8 bases fitting TRBD1. Trimming took 8 bases from V and 5 from J; bases not matched to a gene: 11. Germline values: CDR1 MNHNY, CDR2 SVGAGI (reference sequence). The CDR3 length is 14 residues. Written as DNA, the CDR3 is TGTGCCAGCCGTAGGTCCAGGGGGCTCGACGAGCAGTACCTC. As protein: CASRRSRGLDEQYL.

Concerning this clonotype itself: The junction shows a germline mismatch at one end, possibly a read error. The J gene is TRBJ2-1, the V gene TRBV6-2 or TRBV6-3, with 7 bases that match TRBD2. The CDR3 is made up of 15 amino acids. The V gene's germline CDR1 is MNHEY and CDR2 SVGEGT. The CDR3 loop reads CANNHSGLFYNEQFF. CDR3 nucleotide sequence: TGTGCCAACAATCATTCGGGACTATTCTACAACGAGCAGTTCTTC.

As for this clonotype: Just one base apart from a much larger clone, this may be a read error. This chain connects TRBV10-3 to TRBJ2-7, with 13 nucleotides matching TRBD2. The CDR3 covers 15 residues. Germline V gives CDR1 ENHRY, CDR2 SYGVKD. CDR3 in DNA: TGTGCCATCAGTGAAGGGACTAGCGGGACCTACGATCAGTACTTC. It translates to CAISEGTSGTYDQYF.

The chain employs TRBV28 and TRBJ2-4; no clear D gene. Germline CDR1 reads MDHEN; CDR2 reads SYDVKM. The CDR3 is made up of 16 amino acids. V lost 10 bases, J lost 0 bases, and 19 bases lay in between. This CDR3 reads CATFHGSYLAKNIQYF. CDR3 bases: TGTGCCACCTTTCATGGGTCCTATCTAGCCAAAAACATTCAGTACTTC.

This clonotype has a handful of counts. This chain connects TRBV7-9 to TRBJ2-1; 10 nucleotides align to TRBD2. The CDR3 is made up of 11 amino acids. Germline V gene data show CDR1 as SEHNR and CDR2 as FQNEAQ (reference sequence). CDR3 nucleotides: TGTGGGACTAGCGGATACAATGAGCAGTTCTTC. Protein: CGTSGYNEQFF.

This clonotype has more than one count but fewer than ten. V gene TRBV28 combines with J gene TRBJ2-2; 8 nucleotides match TRBD1. Germline V lookup: CDR1 MDHEN, CDR2 SYDVKM. The CDR3 contains 14 residues. J was trimmed by 5 bases and V by 5 bases; bases with no gene match: 4. For the CDR3, the DNA is TGTGCCAGCAGTCAGACAGGGGTGACCGGGGAGCTGTTTTTT. Translated, it gives CASSQTGVTGELFF.

The rearrangement uses TRBV12-3 or TRBV12-4 and TRBJ2-2; the D is unclear. This CDR3 region has 14 residues. CDR3 in DNA: TGTGTCAGTAGTTACTCCGTGGGCACCGGGGAGCTGTTTTTT. It is translated as CVSSYSVGTGELFF.

CDR3 DNA sequence: TGTGCCATCAGTGAGACGACGGGTGCTGAGAATGAGCAGTTCTTC. Protein product: CAISETTGAENEQFF. The chain carries TRBV10-3 and TRBJ2-1; no clear D gene. Germline V gives CDR1 ENHRY, CDR2 SYGVKD. V shed 2 bases and J shed 7 bases, with 15 bases lying between them. This CDR3 is built from 15 residues.

For this clonotype: A much larger clone differs by one base, so this may be a read error. The chain uses TRBV4-2 and TRBJ1-4, with a weak D call TRBD1 (5 bases). The germline V gene has CDR1 LGHNA and CDR2 YNFKEQ. The CDR3 has 15 residues. Trimming stripped 0 bases from V and 4 bases from J, with 9 bases between. This CDR3 is CASSQDGGDNEKLFF. CDR3 coding DNA: TGTGCCAGCAGCCAAGATGGGGGGGATAATGAAAAACTGTTTTTT.

With regard to this clonotype: At one boundary the junction diverges from the germline segment, which might be a read error. V is TRBV25-1 and J is TRBJ1-2, with D possibly being TRBD1 (5 bases). The CDR3 totals 13 residues. Per the germline V gene, CDR1 is MGHDK and CDR2 is SYGVNS. The CDR3 protein is CASSPSGRGSYTF. The CDR3 nucleotides are TGTGCCAGCAGTCCGTCAGGGAGGGGTAGCTACACATTC.